Included here is one T cell receptor beta chain sequence, with context. What it binds is unknown. The TCR libraries each used total RNA (approximately 4,000 ng per library). Using the 5' RACE reads, TCRdb records one entry per CDR3 protein without DNA. The data show 110,000 to 150,000 distinct CDR3 sequences, and the top ten clones hold 1% to 1.5%. This sample is drawn from a study of monozygotic twins with inflammatory bowel disease. Points from the study as a whole: Individual T cell subtypes were not distinguishable.

The V gene's germline CDR1 is SGHNT and CDR2 YYREEE (reference sequence). The CDR3 has 14 residues. This sequence originates from a human donor with ulcerative colitis or Crohn's disease, or a healthy co-twin of an affected twin (not recorded which). What was sequenced was blood. V is TRBV5-4 and J is TRBJ2-2. CDR3 sequence reads: CASSGDGNTGELFF.